The 13 T cell receptor beta chains presented below share a single source sample, sequenced in a study of T cell responses to AZD1222 COVID-19 vaccine. The table came from immunoSEQ multiplex PCR; TCRdb's copy has only in-frame clones and leaves some out. In the table there are around 140,000 clones, roughly 90% of which are singletons. Sequenced material: peripheral blood, taken on day 0 of AZD1222 vaccination. The receptors shown here come from an adult in good health.

V usage is TRBV6-5 and J usage is TRBJ1-3; no clear D gene. Trimming stripped 10 bases from V and 0 bases from J, with 13 bases between. CDR1 MNHEY and CDR2 SVGAGI come from the germline V gene. This CDR3 comprises 14 residues. This CDR3 is CATSPTSSGNTIYF. The CDR3 DNA reads as TGTGCCACCAGCCCCACCAGCTCTGGAAACACCATATATTTT.

Regarding this clone: This sample also contains other DNA sequences that code for the same CDR3. The CDR3 coding sequence is TGTGCCAGCGGGGTCTTCTACGAGCAGTACTTC. Translated: CASGVFYEQYF. V and J are TRBV19 and TRBJ2-7, with D possibly matching TRBD2 (5 bases). V lost 9 bases and J 3 bases, leaving 9 bases between the germline ends. Germline V gives CDR1 LNHDA, CDR2 SQIVND (reference sequence). The CDR3 is 11 residues long.

The rearrangement uses TRBV7-9 and TRBJ1-4, with TRBD1 matching over 7 bases. Germline V CDR1 and CDR2: SEHNR, FQNEAQ (reference sequence). The length of the CDR3 is 14 residues. J was trimmed by 6 bases and V by 6 bases; bases with no gene match: 7. This CDR3 reads CASRRQGDDEKLFF. The CDR3 DNA follows: TGTGCCAGCAGGCGACAGGGAGACGATGAAAAACTGTTTTTT.

The chain joins TRBV7-8 to TRBJ1-2, with 11 bases that match TRBD1. CDR3 length: 17 residues. J gave up 4 bases and V 4 bases, and 11 bases lay outside the gene matches. Germline V gene lookup returns CDR1 SGHVS and CDR2 FQNEAQ. The CDR3 sequence: CASSYRDRGTPPYGYTF. CDR3 nucleotide sequence: TGTGCCAGCAGCTACCGGGACAGGGGGACCCCTCCCTATGGCTACACCTTC.

This clone was picked up a small number of times. V and J are TRBV6-5 and TRBJ1-1, with D hard to call. The CDR3 totals 13 residues. Germline CDR1 and CDR2: MNHEY and SVGAGI. The V gene lost 8 bases and the J gene lost 6 bases, with 16 bases spanning the gap. The CDR3 region has the DNA TGTGCCAGCCAAACCCGAGGGCGGCCTGAAGCTTTCTTT. Amino acids: CASQTRGRPEAFF.

This chain joins TRBV27 and TRBJ1-2; 7 nucleotides line up with TRBD1. The germline gives CDR1 MNHEY, CDR2 SMNVEV (reference sequence). This CDR3 spans 17 amino acids. Germline trimming cut 5 bases from V and 4 bases from J; bases unmatched to any gene: 16. CDR3 protein: CASSEGAKSIRGYGYTF. Written as DNA, the CDR3 is TGTGCCAGCAGTGAGGGGGCGAAGAGTATTCGGGGCTATGGCTACACCTTC.

The V call is TRBV6-5, the J call TRBJ2-5; 9 nucleotides line up with TRBD1. V lost 2 bases to trimming and J lost 4 bases; unmatched junction nucleotides: 2. CDR1 is MNHEY and CDR2 is SVGAGI in the germline V gene. The CDR3 sequence is 14 residues long. For the CDR3, the DNA is TGTGCCAGCAGTTACCGACAGGGGGTAGAGACCCAGTACTTC. Residues: CASSYRQGVETQYF.

V is TRBV28 and J is TRBJ2-7; the D gene is possibly TRBD2 (6 bases). From germline, CDR1 is MDHEN and CDR2 SYDVKM. The CDR3 has 13 residues. The V and J ends lost 5 bases and 7 bases respectively, with 15 bases between them. In nucleotides, the CDR3 is TGTGCCAGCAGTCCCCTCGGGGCGGGGGAGCAGTACTTC. It yields the protein CASSPLGAGEQYF. The full variable domain, rest sourced from reference TRBV28 and TRBJ2-7, is DVKVTQSSRYLVKRTGEKVFLECVQDMDHENMFWYRQDPGLGLRLIYFSYDVKMKEKGDIPEGYSVSREKKERFSLILESASTNQTSMYLCASSPLGAGEQYFGPGTRLTVT.

The chain uses TRBV27 and TRBJ1-2; D unclear. Trimming stripped 10 bases from V and 8 bases from J, with 14 bases between. The CDR3 has 11 amino acids. The germline V gene has CDR1 MNHEY and CDR2 SMNVEV (reference sequence). The CDR3 DNA reads as TGTGCCAACGCCAGCGGGTGGGGCTACACCTTC. The encoded protein is CANASGWGYTF.

This clone was picked up one time. The chain carries TRBV27 and TRBJ1-2; TRBD1 agrees at 9 bases. The CDR3 covers 15 residues. J was trimmed by 6 bases and V by 6 bases; bases with no gene match: 11. The germline V gene encodes CDR1 MNHEY and CDR2 SMNVEV (reference sequence). The CDR3 coding sequence is TGTGCCAGCAGGCCGGGGACAGGGCGGTTTCATGGCTACACCTTC. Protein: CASRPGTGRFHGYTF.

The J gene is TRBJ2-7, the V gene TRBV6-5, with 9 bases aligning to TRBD1. Germline CDR1 reads MNHEY; CDR2 reads SVGAGI. After removal of 10 bases from V and 2 bases from J, the junction contained 6 bases not matched to a gene. The CDR3 has 13 amino acids. CDR3 protein: CATSGTGTYEQYF. The CDR3 nucleotides are TGTGCCACATCCGGGACAGGGACCTACGAGCAGTACTTC.

V and J are TRBV7-9 and TRBJ2-3; TRBD2 aligns across 9 bases. V shed 5 bases, J shed 0 bases, and the junction held 9 bases outside the gene matches. This CDR3 spans 17 amino acids. Germline CDR1 SEHNR, CDR2 FQNEAQ (reference sequence). CDR3 DNA: TGTGCCAGCAGCCATCCTCTGACTAGCGGTAGCACAGATACGCAGTATTTT. Encoded protein: CASSHPLTSGSTDTQYF.

The gene calls are TRBV24-1 and TRBJ1-2; 11 positions agree with TRBD1. CDR3 size: 12 residues. The junction had 5 bases not matched to a gene; V was cut back by 9 bases and J by 9 bases. Looked up from germline, CDR1 is KGHDR and CDR2 is SFDVKD. This chain's CDR3 is CATRDRGYRYTF. CDR3 nucleotides: TGTGCCACCCGGGACAGGGGGTATCGCTACACCTTC.